A selection of T cell receptor beta chains follows, all from one sample in a study of graft-versus-host responses after intestinal transplantation. Repertoires were generated with immunoSEQ multiplex PCR, while TCRdb's copy carries only in-frame clones and drops some. The repertoire holds about 20,000 clones, with approximately 46% as singletons. The sequencing used alloreactive CD4+ T cells from a mixed lymphocyte reaction culture, collected before intestinal transplant. These receptor sequences come from a human patient who received an intestinal transplant. Each CDR3 is given with its conserved first and last residue. Fields, in order: J gene, V gene, CDR3 length, CDR3 protein.

>TRBJ2-5|TRBV5-4|15
CASSSSGGAGETQYF
>TRBJ1-1|TRBV6-5|13
CASSPPGIGQAFF
>TRBJ1-2|TRBV18|15
CASSPPSQGIYGYTF
>TRBJ1-6|TRBV30|18
CAWVGPQAGESFGSPLHF
>TRBJ1-6|TRBV5-1|17
CASSPLGAGRGLSPLHF
>TRBJ1-3|TRBV9|16
CASSNTGIGSGNTIYF
>TRBJ2-5|TRBV5-1|14
CASSQGQDRETQYF
>TRBJ2-1|TRBV29-1|14
CSGRQAGLHNEQFF
>TRBJ2-3|TRBV7-2|15
CASSTRALRADTQYF
>TRBJ2-2|TRBV18|19
CASSQMSSSGGPNTGELFF
>TRBJ1-2|TRBV21-1|14
CASRNQSGFNGYTF
>TRBJ1-6|TRBV5-6|15
CASSLDAGPYSPLHF
>TRBJ2-1|TRBV7-9|16
CASRKDRLRPYNEQFF
>TRBJ2-6|TRBV5-4|15
CASSLRASGANVLTF
>TRBJ2-7|TRBV4-2|17
CASSQDKGSLAAYEQYF
>TRBJ2-1|TRBV27|17
CASSSLALAGLYNEQFF
>TRBJ2-5|TRBV15|15
CATSRRSGFQETQYF
>TRBJ1-2|TRBV6-5|15
CASSYHPKGEDGYTF
>TRBJ2-1|TRBV9|14
CASSVVGGYNEQFF
>TRBJ2-1|TRBV2|15
CASSRLAGANNEQFF
>TRBJ2-7|TRBV7-9|17
CASSLLFWGGKSYEQYF
>TRBJ1-1|TRBV14|14
CASSQERRAGRAFF
>TRBJ2-3|TRBV6-4|14
CASRAGGGTDTQYF
>TRBJ2-1|TRBV7-2|14
CASSFQPEQGEQFF
>TRBJ2-7|TRBV7-8|14
CASSLPGGGYEQYF
>TRBJ1-3|TRBV6-1|15
CASSERARDRNTIYF
>TRBJ1-1|TRBV5-5|14
CASSLWVGGTEAFF
>TRBJ2-3|TRBV5-1|15
CASSLRAGGADTQYF
>TRBJ1-1|TRBV10-2|14
CASTWDRVRAEAFF
>TRBJ1-2|TRBV6-1|14
CASSEGTEAYGYTF
>TRBJ2-3|TRBV29-1|17
CSVDGGTSGGLGDTQYF
>TRBJ2-5|TRBV4-2|14
CASSQDSPPWTQYF
>TRBJ2-7|TRBV6-1|16
CASSAIPGQGPYEQYF
>TRBJ2-2|TRBV10-3|11
CAARNTGELFF
>TRBJ2-3|TRBV23-1|15
CASKDRAPSTDTQYF
>TRBJ1-2|TRBV5-1|16
CASSLAGTGGVYGYTF
>TRBJ2-7|TRBV6-5|15
CASSPPGVPGWEQYF
>TRBJ1-6|TRBV10-2|14
CASSDGALGSPLHF
>TRBJ1-1|TRBV7-9|13
CASSLGVNSEAFF
>TRBJ2-3|TRBV7-9|12
CASSLGVDTQYF
>TRBJ1-1|TRBV5-6|16
CASSWGWAGGNTEAFF
>TRBJ1-2|TRBV28|13
CASSLSSSYGYTF
>TRBJ1-2|TRBV5-1|13
CASSSQGNYGYTF
>TRBJ1-2|TRBV5-1|14
CASSFDGANYGYTF
>TRBJ1-2|TRBV18|13
CASSLSRTDGYTF
>TRBJ2-7|TRBV6-1|14
CASRDQGASYEQYF
>TRBJ2-7|TRBV5-4|13
CASSPTVDGEQYF
>NA|TRBV5-1|13
CASTAGAPFEQYF
>TRBJ2-7|TRBV6-1|12
CASSGTTYEQYF
>TRBJ2-5|TRBV4-1|13
CASSRQGAETQYF
>TRBJ2-3|TRBV6-1|16
CASSATGTKVPDTQYF
>TRBJ2-2|TRBV6-5|14
CASSRLGAPGELFF
>TRBJ2-1|TRBV5-1|14
CASRGLAVHNEQFF